This T cell receptor beta chain was recovered during a study of beta chain features in type 1 diabetes. A word on this clone: What it recognizes is unknown.

Study-level findings and limits: Significant though moderate, a shortening of TCRB CDR3s appeared in all four CD4+ subsets of Type 1 diabetes patients.

All of the isolated RNA was reverse transcribed, so expressed TCRB transcripts were sequenced. Repertoires were generated with immunoSEQ multiplex PCR, while TCRdb's copy carries only in-frame clones and drops some. The table records hundreds of thousands of clones, roughly 13% of them present only once. The CDR3 runs 14 residues. Deletions cut 1 base from V and 6 bases from J, with 12 bases between. Germline lookup yields CDR1 PRHDT and CDR2 FYEKMQ (reference sequence). Input material: naive CD4+ T cells from blood. This TCR came from a man between 18 and 35 years old with type 1 diabetes. The chain links TRBV13 to TRBJ1-1; possible D gene TRBD1, 6 bases. CDR3 sequence (DNA): TGTGCCAGCAGCTTAGCAGGGGAGTGGGCTGAAGCTTTCTTT. It translates to CASSLAGEWAEAFF.